This T cell receptor beta chain was profiled in a study of blood T cell repertoires in COVID-19. For the study at large: Samples representing acute and convalescent COVID-19 were sourced from the United States, Italy and Spain.

Authors' methods: Cell counts per sample came from amplifying reference gene primers. The method was immunoSEQ multiplex PCR; TCRdb's version includes in-frame clones alone and lacks a portion of them. From that table come the V and J calls and clone size; the DNA was used to work out D and trimming. Of over 200,000 clones in the sample, 85% were seen once. Researchers sorted participants into cohorts using their self-reported clinical history. Two negative PCRs, clearance, or symptom resolution were required of recovered Cohort 3 donors. Germline V CDR1 and CDR2: SGDLS, YYNGEE. CDR3 size: 16 residues. V was shortened by 1 base and J by 7 bases, with 15 bases between the two germline ends.

The receptor was derived from a man in his forties or fifties who had recovered from COVID-19. The chain combines TRBV9 with TRBJ1-6, with D possibly TRBD1 on 6 matching bases. The sequencing input was PBMCs or T cells enriched from blood (not recorded which). The CDR3 nucleotides read TGTGCCAGCAGCGTAAAACCGGGACAAGGGAATTCACCCCTCCACTTT. This codes for CASSVKPGQGNSPLHF.